In this sample, the clone carrying this TCR beta chain is medium-sized. Its target is not known. Germline-derived CDR1 and CDR2 are MGHRA and YSYEKL. This CDR3 comprises 15 residues. The V segment lost 3 bases and the J segment 6 bases; nucleotides outside the gene matches: 9. The entry originates in a study of T cell responses to AZD1222 COVID-19 vaccine. Study-level background: Pooled together were second doses at about 4 or about 12 weeks. The study, taken as a whole, reports: Seropositive status at baseline applied to only a handful of AZD1222 recipients. Dominant CD4 TCR responses targeted spike regions 160-218 and 743-854. Donors were largely white British and mainly female; clonal diversity was possibly underestimated.

Measured with immunoSEQ multiplex PCR; TCRdb has only the in-frame clones, and not every one. The table records some 64,000 clones, more than 85% of them present only once. This chain uses TRBV4-1 with TRBJ2-7, with 9 bases aligning to TRBD2. The sequencing here drew on peripheral blood, taken on day 0 of AZD1222 vaccination. The source is an adult in good health. Here the CDR3 DNA reads TGCGCCAGCAGCCACCGGACTAGCGAGCGCGGCGAGCAGTACTTC. It encodes CASSHRTSERGEQYF.